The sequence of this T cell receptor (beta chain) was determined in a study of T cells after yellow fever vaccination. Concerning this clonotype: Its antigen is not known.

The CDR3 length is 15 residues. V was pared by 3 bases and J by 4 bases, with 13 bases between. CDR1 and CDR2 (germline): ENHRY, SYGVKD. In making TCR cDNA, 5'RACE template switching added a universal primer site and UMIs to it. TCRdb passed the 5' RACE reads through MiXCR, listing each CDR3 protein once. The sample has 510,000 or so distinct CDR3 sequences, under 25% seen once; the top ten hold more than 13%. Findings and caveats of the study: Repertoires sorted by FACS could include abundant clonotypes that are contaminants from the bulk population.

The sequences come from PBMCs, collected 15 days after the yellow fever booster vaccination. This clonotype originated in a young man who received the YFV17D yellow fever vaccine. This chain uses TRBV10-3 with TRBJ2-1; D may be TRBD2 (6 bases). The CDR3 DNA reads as TGTGCCATCAGTGAATTACTAGCAGTATACAATGAGCAGTTCTTC. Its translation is CAISELLAVYNEQFF.